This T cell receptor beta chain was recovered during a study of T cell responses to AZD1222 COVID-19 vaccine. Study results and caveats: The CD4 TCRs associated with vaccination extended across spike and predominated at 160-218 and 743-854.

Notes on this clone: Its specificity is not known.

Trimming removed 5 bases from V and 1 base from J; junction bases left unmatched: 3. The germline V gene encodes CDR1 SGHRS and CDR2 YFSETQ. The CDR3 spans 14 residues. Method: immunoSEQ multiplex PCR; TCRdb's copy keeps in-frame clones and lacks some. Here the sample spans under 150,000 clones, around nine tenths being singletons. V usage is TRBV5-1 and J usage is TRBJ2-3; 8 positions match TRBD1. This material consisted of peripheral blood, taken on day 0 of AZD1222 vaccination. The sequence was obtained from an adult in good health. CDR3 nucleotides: TGCGCCAGCAGGTCGACAGGGGGCACAGATACGCAGTATTTT. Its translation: CASRSTGGTDTQYF. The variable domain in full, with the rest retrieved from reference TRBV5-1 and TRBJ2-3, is KAGVTQTPRYLIKTRGQQVTLSCSPISGHRSVSWYQQTPGQGLQFLFEYFSETQRNKGNFPGRFSGRQFSNSRSEMNVSTLELGDSALYLCASRSTGGTDTQYFGPGTRLTVL.